This T cell receptor (beta chain) appears in the sequencing data of a study of blood T cell repertoires in COVID-19. Study-wide background: Samples representing acute and convalescent COVID-19 were sourced from the United States, Italy and Spain. T cells, B-cell-depleted T cells, or PBMCs provided the cDNA or gDNA that served as material.

Germline V lookup: CDR1 SGHNT, CDR2 YENEEA. The trim removed 2 bases at V and 3 bases at J, leaving 0 bases unmatched. This CDR3 is 14 amino acids long. Measured with immunoSEQ multiplex PCR; TCRdb has only the in-frame clones, and not every one. The top ten hold more than 10% of the sample, which has fewer than 150,000 clones, about 85% seen once. This chain joins TRBV11-3 and TRBJ2-3, with 9 bases fitting TRBD2. Specimen: peripheral blood. The receptor was derived from a human donor in a cohort sampled during active COVID-19. The CDR3 sequence is CASSLTSGTDTQYF. CDR3 nucleotide sequence: TGTGCCAGCAGCTTAACTAGCGGGACAGATACGCAGTATTTT.